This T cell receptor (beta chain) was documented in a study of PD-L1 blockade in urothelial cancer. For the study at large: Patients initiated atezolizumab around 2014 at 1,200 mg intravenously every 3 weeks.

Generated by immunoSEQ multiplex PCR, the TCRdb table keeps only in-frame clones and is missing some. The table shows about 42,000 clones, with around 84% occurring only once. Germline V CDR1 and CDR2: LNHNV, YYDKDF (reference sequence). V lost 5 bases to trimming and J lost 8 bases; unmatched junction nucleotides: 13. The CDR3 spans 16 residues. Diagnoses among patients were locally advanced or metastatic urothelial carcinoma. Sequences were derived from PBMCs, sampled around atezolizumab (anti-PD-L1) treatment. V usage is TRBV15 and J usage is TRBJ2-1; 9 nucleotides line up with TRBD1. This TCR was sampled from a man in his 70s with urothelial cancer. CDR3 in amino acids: CATSALPGTGLYEQFF. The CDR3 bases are TGTGCCACCAGCGCCCTCCCCGGGACAGGGCTCTATGAGCAGTTCTTC.